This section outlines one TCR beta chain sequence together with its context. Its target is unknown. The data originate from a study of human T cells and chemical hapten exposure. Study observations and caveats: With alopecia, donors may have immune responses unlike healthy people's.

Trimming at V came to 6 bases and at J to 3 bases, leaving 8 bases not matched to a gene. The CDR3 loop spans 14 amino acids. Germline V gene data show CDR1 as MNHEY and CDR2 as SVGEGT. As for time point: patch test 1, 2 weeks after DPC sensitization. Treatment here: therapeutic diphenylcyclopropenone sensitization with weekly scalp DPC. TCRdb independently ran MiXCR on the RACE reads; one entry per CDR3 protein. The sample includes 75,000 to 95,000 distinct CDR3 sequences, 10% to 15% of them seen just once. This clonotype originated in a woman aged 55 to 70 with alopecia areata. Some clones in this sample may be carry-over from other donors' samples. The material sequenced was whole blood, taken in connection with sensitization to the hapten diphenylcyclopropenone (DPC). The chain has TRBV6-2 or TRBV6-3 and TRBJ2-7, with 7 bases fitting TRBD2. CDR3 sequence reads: CASSQRGRLYEQYF. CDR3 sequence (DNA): TGTGCCAGCAGCCAGCGGGGCCGCCTCTACGAGCAGTACTTC.